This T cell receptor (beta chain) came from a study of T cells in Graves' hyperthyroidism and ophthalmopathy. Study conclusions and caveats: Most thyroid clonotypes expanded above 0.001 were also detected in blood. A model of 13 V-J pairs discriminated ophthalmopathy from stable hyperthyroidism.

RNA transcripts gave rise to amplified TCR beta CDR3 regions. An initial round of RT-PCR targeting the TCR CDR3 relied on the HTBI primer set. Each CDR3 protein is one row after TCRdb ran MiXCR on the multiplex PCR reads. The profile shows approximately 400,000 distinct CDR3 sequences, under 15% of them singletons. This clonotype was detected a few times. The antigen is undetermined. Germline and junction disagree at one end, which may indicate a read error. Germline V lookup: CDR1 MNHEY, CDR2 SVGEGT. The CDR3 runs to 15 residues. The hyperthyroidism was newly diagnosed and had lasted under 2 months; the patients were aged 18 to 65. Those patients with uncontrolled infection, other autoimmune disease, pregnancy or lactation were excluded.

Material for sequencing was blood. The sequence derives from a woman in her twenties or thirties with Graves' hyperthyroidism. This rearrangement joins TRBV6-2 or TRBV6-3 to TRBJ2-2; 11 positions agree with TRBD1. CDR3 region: CASSYSGQGAGELFF. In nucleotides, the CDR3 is TGTGCCAGCAGTTACTCCGGACAGGGGGCCGGAGAGCTGTTTTTT.